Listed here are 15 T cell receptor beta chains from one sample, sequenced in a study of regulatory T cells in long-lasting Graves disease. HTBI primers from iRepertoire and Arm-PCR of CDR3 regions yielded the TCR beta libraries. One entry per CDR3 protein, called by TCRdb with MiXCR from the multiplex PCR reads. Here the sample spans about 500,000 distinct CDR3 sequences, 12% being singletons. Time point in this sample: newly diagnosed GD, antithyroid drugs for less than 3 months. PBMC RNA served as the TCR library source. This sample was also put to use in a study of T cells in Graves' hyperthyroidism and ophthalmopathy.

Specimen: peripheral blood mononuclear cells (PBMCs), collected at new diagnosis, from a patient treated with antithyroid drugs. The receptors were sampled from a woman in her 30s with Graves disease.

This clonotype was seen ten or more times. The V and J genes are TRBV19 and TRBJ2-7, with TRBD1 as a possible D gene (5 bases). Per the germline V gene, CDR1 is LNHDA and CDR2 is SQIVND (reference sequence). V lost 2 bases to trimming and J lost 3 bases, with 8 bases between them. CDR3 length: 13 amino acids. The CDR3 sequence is CASSIRQGYEQYF. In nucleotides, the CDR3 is TGTGCCAGTAGTATACGGCAGGGCTACGAGCAGTACTTC. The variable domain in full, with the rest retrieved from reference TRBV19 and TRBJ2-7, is DGGITQSPKYLFRKEGQNVTLSCEQNLNHDAMYWYRQDPGQGLRLIYYSQIVNDFQKGDIAEGYSVSREKKESFPLTVTSAQKNPTAFYLCASSIRQGYEQYFGPGTRLTVT.

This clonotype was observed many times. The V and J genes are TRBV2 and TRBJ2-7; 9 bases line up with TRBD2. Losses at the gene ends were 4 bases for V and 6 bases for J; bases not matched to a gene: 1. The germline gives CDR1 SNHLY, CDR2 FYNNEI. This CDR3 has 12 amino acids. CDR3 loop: CASSVLAGEQYF. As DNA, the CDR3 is TGTGCCAGCAGTGTACTAGCGGGCGAGCAGTACTTC.

The CDR3 sequence: CASSEGPGYEQFF. CDR3 in DNA: TGTGCCAGCAGTGAAGGGCCCGGGTATGAGCAGTTCTTC. The chain has TRBV6-2 or TRBV6-3 and TRBJ2-1; D uncertain. The ends were cut back, 5 bases at V and 8 bases at J, with 13 bases in the middle. Germline CDR1 is MNHEY and CDR2 is SVGEGT. The CDR3 is 13 residues long.

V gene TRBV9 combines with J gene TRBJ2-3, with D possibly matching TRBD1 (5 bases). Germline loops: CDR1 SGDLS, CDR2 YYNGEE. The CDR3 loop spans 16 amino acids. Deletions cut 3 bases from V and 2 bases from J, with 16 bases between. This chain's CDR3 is CASSGGTGWFTDTQYF. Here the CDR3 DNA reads TGTGCCAGCAGCGGGGGCACCGGGTGGTTCACAGATACGCAGTATTTT.

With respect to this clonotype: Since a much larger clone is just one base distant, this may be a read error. CDR3 region: CASSIGVANIIQDGKDQLQHF. The CDR3 coding sequence is TGTGCCAGTAGTATCGGGGTGGCGAATATTATTCAGGACGGAAAAGATCAGCTCCAGCATTTT. V gene TRBV19 combines with J gene TRBJ1-5; D unclear. Germline CDR1 LNHDA, CDR2 SQIVND (reference sequence). The CDR3 extends over 21 amino acids.

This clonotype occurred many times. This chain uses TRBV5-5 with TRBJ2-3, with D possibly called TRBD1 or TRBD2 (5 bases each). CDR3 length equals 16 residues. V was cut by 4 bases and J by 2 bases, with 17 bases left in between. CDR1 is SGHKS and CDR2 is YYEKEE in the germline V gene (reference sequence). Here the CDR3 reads CASSRTGATDTDTQYF. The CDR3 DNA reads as TGTGCCAGCAGCCGAACCGGGGCAACCGACACAGATACGCAGTATTTT.

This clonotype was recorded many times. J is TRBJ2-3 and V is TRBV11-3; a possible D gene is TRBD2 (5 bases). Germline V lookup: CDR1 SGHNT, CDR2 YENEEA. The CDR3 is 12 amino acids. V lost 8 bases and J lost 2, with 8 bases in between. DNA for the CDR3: TGTGCCAGCCGCGGGTTCACAGATACGCAGTATTTT. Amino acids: CASRGFTDTQYF.

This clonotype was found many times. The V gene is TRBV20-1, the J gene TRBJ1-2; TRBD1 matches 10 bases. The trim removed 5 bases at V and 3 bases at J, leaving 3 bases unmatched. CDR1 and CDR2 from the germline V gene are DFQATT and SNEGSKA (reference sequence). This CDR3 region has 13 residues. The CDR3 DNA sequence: TGCAGTGCTGCTGGACAGGGGGACTATGGCTACACCTTC. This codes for CSAAGQGDYGYTF.

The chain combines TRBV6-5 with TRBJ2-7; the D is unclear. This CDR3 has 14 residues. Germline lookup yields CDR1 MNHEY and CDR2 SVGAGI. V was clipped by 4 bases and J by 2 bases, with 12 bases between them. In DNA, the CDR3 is TGTGCCAGCAGTTCCAGATCAACCCCCTACGAGCAGTACTTC. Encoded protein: CASSSRSTPYEQYF.

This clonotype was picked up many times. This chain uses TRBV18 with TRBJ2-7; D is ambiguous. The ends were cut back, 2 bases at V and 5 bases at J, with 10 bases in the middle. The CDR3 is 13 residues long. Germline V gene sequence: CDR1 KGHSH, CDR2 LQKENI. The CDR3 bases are TGTGCCAGCTCACCAGTTCCCACGGACGAGCAGTACTTC. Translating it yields CASSPVPTDEQYF.

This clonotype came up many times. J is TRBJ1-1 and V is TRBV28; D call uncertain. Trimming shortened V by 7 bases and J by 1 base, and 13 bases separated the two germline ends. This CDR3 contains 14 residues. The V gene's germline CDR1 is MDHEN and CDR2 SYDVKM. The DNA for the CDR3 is TGTGCCAGCACCATCCAATGGGGGAACACTGAAGCTTTCTTT. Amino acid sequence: CASTIQWGNTEAFF.

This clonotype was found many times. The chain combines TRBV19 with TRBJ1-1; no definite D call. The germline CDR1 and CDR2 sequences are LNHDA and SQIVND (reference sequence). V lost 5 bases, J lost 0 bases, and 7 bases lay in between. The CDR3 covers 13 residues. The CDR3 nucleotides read TGTGCCAGTAGTGCCGGAATGAACACTGAAGCTTTCTTT. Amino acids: CASSAGMNTEAFF.

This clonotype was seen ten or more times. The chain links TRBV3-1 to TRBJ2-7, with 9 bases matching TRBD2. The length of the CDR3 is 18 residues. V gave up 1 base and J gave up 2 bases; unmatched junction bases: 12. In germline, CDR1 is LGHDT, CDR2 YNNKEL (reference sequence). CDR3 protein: CASSQAQGLAGLTYEQYF. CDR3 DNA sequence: TGTGCCAGCAGCCAAGCCCAGGGGCTAGCGGGACTAACCTACGAGCAGTACTTC.

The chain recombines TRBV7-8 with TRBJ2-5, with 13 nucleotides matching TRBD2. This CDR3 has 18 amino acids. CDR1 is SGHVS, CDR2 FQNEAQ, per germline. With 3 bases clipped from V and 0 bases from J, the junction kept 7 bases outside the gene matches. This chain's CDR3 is CASSFGLAGVGNQETQYF. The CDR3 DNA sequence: TGTGCCAGCAGCTTCGGACTAGCGGGAGTGGGGAACCAAGAGACCCAGTACTTC.

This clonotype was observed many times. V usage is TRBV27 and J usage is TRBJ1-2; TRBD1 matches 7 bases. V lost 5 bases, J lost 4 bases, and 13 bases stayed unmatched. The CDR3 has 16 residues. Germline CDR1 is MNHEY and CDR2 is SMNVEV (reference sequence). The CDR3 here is CASSTLYRGSFYGYTF. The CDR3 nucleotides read TGTGCCAGCAGTACTTTATACAGGGGATCTTTCTATGGCTACACCTTC.